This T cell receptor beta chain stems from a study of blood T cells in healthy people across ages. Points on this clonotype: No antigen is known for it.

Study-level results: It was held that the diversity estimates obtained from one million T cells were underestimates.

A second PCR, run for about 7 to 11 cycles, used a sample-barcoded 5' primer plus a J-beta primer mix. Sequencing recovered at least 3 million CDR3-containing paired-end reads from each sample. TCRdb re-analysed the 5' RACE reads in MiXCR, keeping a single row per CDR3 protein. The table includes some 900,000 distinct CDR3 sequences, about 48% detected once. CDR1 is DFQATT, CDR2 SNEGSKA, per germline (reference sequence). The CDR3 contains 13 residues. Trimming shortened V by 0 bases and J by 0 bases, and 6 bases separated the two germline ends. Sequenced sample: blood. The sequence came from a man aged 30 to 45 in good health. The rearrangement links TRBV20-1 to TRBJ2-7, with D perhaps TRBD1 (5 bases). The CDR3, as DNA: TGCAGTGCTAGAGAGGACAACTCCTACGAGCAGTACTTC. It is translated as CSAREDNSYEQYF.